This T cell receptor (beta chain) was observed in a study of blood T cell repertoires in COVID-19. Study at large: Material from acute and convalescent COVID-19 was sourced from the United States, Italy and Spain. From T cells, B-cell-depleted T cells, or PBMCs came the material, which was cDNA or gDNA.

This CDR3 is 18 amino acids long. With V trimmed by 0 bases and J by 3 bases, 7 bases remained unmatched. CDR1 and CDR2 from the germline V gene are SGHKS and YYEKEE (reference sequence). Source study methods: How many nucleated cells were present was estimated from reference gene primer amplification. The method was immunoSEQ multiplex PCR; TCRdb's version includes in-frame clones alone and lacks a portion of them. V and J calls and clone size are given by that table; D and trimming were obtained from the DNA. Of approximately 130,000 clones in the sample, approximately 84% were seen once. The V call is TRBV5-5, the J call TRBJ2-1; 12 bases are shared with TRBD2. The sample consisted of peripheral blood. The sequence came from a human donor in a cohort sampled during active COVID-19. CDR3 amino acids: CASSLASSGGAYYNEQFF. The DNA for the CDR3 is TGTGCCAGCAGCTTGGCCTCTAGCGGGGGGGCCTACTACAATGAGCAGTTCTTC. The variable domain in full, completed from reference TRBV5-5 and TRBJ2-1, reads DAGVTQSPTHLIKTRGQQVTLRCSPISGHKSVSWYQQVLGQGPQFIFQYYEKEERGRGNFPDRFSARQFPNYSSELNVNALLLGDSALYLCASSLASSGGAYYNEQFFGPGTRLTVL.